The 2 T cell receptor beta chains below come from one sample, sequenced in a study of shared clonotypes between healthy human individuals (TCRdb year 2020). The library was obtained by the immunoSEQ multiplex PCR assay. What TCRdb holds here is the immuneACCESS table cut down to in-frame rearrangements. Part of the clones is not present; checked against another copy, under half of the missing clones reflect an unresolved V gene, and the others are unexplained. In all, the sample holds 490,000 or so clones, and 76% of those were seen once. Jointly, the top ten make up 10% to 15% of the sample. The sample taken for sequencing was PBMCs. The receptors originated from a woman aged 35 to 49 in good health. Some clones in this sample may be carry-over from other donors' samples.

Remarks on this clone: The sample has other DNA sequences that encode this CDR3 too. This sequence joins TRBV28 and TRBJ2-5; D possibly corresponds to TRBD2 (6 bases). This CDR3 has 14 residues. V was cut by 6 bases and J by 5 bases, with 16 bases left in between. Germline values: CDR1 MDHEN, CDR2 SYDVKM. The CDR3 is CASSVGGVGETQYF. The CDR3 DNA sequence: TGTGCCAGCAGCGTGGGGGGAGTAGGGGAGACCCAGTACTTC.

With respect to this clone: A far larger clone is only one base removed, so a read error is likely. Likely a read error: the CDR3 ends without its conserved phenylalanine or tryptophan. CDR3 region: CASSLEGTANTEAFL. The CDR3 coding sequence is TGCGCCAGCAGCTTGGAAGGGACAGCCAACACTGAAGCTTTCCTT. J is TRBJ1-1 and V is TRBV5-1, with 7 bases lining up with TRBD1. CDR3 size: 15 residues. J gave up 2 bases and V 0 bases, and 4 bases lay outside the gene matches. Germline CDR1 SGHRS, CDR2 YFSETQ.